The clone carrying this TCR beta chain was recorded once. V was pared by 8 bases and J by 3 bases, with 17 bases between. This CDR3 has 15 amino acids. Germline V gene lookup returns CDR1 MGHRA and CDR2 YSYEKL. The data derive from a study of blood T cell repertoires in COVID-19. About the study: Sources were T cells, B-cell-depleted T cells, or PBMCs; the material itself was cDNA or gDNA.

The method was immunoSEQ multiplex PCR; TCRdb's version includes in-frame clones alone and lacks a portion of them. The sample lists about 380,000 clones, around 90% occurring once. The source of this sequence is a woman between 18 and 30 years old who had recovered from COVID-19. Sample: PBMCs or T cells enriched from blood (not recorded which). The chain recombines TRBV4-1 with TRBJ2-1, with TRBD2 as a possible D gene (6 bases). The CDR3 sequence is CASGLRAGGYNEQFF. CDR3 bases: TGCGCCAGCGGGCTAAGAGCGGGTGGCTACAATGAGCAGTTCTTC.